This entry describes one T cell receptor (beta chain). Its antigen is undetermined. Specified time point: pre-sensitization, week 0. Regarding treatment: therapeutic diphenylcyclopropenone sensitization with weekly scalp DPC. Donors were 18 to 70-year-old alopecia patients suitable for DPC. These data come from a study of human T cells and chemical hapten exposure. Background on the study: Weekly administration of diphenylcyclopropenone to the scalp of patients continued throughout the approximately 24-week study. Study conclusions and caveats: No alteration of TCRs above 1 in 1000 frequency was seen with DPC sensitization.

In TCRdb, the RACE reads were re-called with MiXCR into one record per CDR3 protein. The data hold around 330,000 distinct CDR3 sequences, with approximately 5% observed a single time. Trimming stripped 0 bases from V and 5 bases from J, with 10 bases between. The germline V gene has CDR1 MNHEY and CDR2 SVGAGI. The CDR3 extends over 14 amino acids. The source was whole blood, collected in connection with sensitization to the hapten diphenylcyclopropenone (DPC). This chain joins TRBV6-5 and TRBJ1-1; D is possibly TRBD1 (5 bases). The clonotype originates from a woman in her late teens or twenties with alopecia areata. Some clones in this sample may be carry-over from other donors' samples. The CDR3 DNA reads TGTGCCAGCAGTTACTCGGACGGGGGGACTGAAGCTTTCTTT. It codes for CASSYSDGGTEAFF.